This entry concerns a single TCR beta chain. No antigen is known for it. The entry originates in a study of cytomegalovirus exposure and HLA in healthy donors. Whole-study findings and limits: In an earlier analysis, productive rearrangement rates for most beta V segments clustered near 87% or 30%. According to a later analysis, donors in an Asian-associated ancestry cluster reportedly had fewer N-insertions than the approximately 730-donor mean. Highest at DRB1 and lowest at HLA-C, TCR association rates differed among HLA loci in a later analysis.

The CDR3 totals 14 residues. Trimming removed 3 bases from V and 6 bases from J, with 16 bases in between. The germline V gene has CDR1 SGHRS and CDR2 YFSETQ. With 60 Vbeta and 13 Jbeta primers, the PCR was carried out. The assay was immunoSEQ multiplex PCR, and TCRdb's table has in-frame clones only and misses some. The sample has more than 40,000 clones; roughly 51% are singletons. This TCR derives from a man in his 60s in good health and CMV-seronegative. The source material was PBMCs. This rearrangement joins TRBV5-1 to TRBJ2-7; tentative D call: TRBD1 (7 bases). The DNA for the CDR3 is TGCGCCAGCAGCTCGCAGGGGGACTGGGCCGAGCAGTACTTC. Protein product: CASSSQGDWAEQYF.